The entry that follows covers one T cell receptor (beta chain) sequence. The data belong to a study of blood T cells in healthy people across ages. Trimming took off 3 bases at V and 7 bases at J, with 18 bases between the two ends. The germline V gene encodes CDR1 SNHLY and CDR2 FYNNEI. This CDR3 has 15 amino acids. Using a J-beta primer mix together with a sample-barcoded 5' primer, a second PCR was run for 7 to 11 cycles. TCRdb independently ran MiXCR on the 5' RACE reads; one entry per CDR3 protein. The sample holds roughly 1,300,000 distinct CDR3 sequences, approximately 59% seen once. This chain links TRBV2 with TRBJ1-2, with D tentatively TRBD1 (6 bases). The sequence derives from a man between 18 and 35 years old in good health. The specimen sequenced was blood. The CDR3 spells CASSDWVRGTGGYTF. DNA of the CDR3: TGTGCCAGCAGTGATTGGGTCAGGGGCACCGGTGGCTACACCTTC.